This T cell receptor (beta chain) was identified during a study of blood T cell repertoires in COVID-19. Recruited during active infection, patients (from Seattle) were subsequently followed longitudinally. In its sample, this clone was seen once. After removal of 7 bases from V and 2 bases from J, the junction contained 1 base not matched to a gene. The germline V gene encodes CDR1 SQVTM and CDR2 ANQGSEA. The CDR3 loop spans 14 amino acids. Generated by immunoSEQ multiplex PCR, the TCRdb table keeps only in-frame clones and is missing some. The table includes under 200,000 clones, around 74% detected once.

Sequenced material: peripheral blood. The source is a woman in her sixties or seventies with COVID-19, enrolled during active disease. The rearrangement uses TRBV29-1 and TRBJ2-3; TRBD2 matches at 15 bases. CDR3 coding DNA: TGCAGCGGGACTAGCGGGGGGGCCACAGATACGCAGTATTTT. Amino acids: CSGTSGGATDTQYF.